This is a list of T cell receptor beta chains from one sample in a study of T-cell reconstitution after alpha-beta-depleted transplantation in children. TCRdb reprocessed the PCR reads via MiXCR and lists one record per CDR3 protein. The top ten hold about 5% of the sample, which has hundreds of thousands of distinct CDR3 sequences, about 24% seen once. The material sequenced was PBMCs, mostly from graft donor cells, taken 360 days after TCRalphabeta/CD19-depleted stem cell transplant. These receptors were taken from a female patient aged 2-9 years who had a stem cell transplant for congenital amegakaryocytic thrombocytopenia, so the T cells may come from the graft donor. CDR3s include the opening cysteine and the closing phenylalanine or tryptophan. The D gene is left open where the match is weak. Clone size appears in some rows only: once, few, many, or a class for an expanded clone.

>TRBD1|14|few|TRBJ1-1|TRBV6-1
TGTGCCAGCACCGCCGGGACAGCGAACACTGAAGCTTTCTTT
CASTAGTANTEAFF
>-|13|few|TRBJ2-7|TRBV15
TGTGCCACGAGGGACGTAAACTCCTACGAGCAGTACTTC
CATRDVNSYEQYF
>-|16|few|TRBJ1-1|TRBV12-3/TRBV12-4
TGTGCCAGCAGTTTGTTCGCGCAGCCAGAGGGCACTGAAGCTTTCTTT
CASSLFAQPEGTEAFF
>-|15|-|TRBJ1-1|TRBV2
TGTGCCAGCAGCCTGAACCCAGTAGGGGCGGCCGAAGCTTTCTTT
CASSLNPVGAAEAFF
>-|17|-|TRBJ2-2|TRBV2
TGTGCCAGCAGTGAATCTACAGACGCCCGGAACACCGGGGAGCTGTTTTTT
CASSESTDARNTGELFF
>TRBD1|14|-|TRBJ2-7|TRBV18
TGTGCCAGCTCACCTACTAAGGGACAGATCGAGCAGTACTTC
CASSPTKGQIEQYF
>-|12|few|TRBJ2-7|TRBV10-1
TGCGCCAGCAGTGGTGATGCGTACGAGCAGTACTTC
CASSGDAYEQYF
>TRBD1|16|-|TRBJ2-7|TRBV18
TGTGCCAGCTCTCAGGTCGCGGGACAGGGTACCTACGAGCAGTACTTC
CASSQVAGQGTYEQYF
>-|14|-|TRBJ2-1|TRBV7-3
TGTGCCAGCAGCCAATCCGGGACCCACAATGAGCAGTTCTTC
CASSQSGTHNEQFF
>-|13|-|TRBJ2-3|TRBV30
TGTGCCTGGAAGCAGGGGATCACAGATACGCAGTATTTT
CAWKQGITDTQYF
>-|14|few|TRBJ1-6|TRBV12-3/TRBV12-4
TGTGCCAGCAGTTTAGTCGGGGGTAACGCACCCCTCCACTTT
CASSLVGGNAPLHF
>-|11|-|TRBJ2-5|TRBV10-3
TGTGCCATCAGGGTCCAAGAGACCCAGTACTTC
CAIRVQETQYF
>-|13|many|TRBJ2-3|TRBV10-3
TGTGCCATCAGTCTTGTAGGGGTGGATACGCAGTATTTT
CAISLVGVDTQYF
>-|14|few|TRBJ2-7|TRBV12-3/TRBV12-4
TGTGCCAGCAGTTTAGGGGGACTGGGGTACGAGCAGTACTTC
CASSLGGLGYEQYF
>-|15|few|TRBJ2-5|TRBV24-1
TGTGCCACCAGTGACCCGGTCTCACTCCAAGAGACCCAGTACTTC
CATSDPVSLQETQYF
>TRBD2|18|few|TRBJ2-3|TRBV5-1
TGCGCCAGCAGCTTGGCTAGCGGGAGTCCCGTTAGCACAGATACGCAGTATTTT
CASSLASGSPVSTDTQYF
>-|13|-|TRBJ2-7|TRBV18
TGTGCCAGCTCACCAGGTCGGGACGACGAGCAGTACTTC
CASSPGRDDEQYF
>TRBD1|15|few|TRBJ1-6|TRBV12-3/TRBV12-4
TGTGCCAGCAAGAGAAGGGGGACAGGAGATTCACCCCTCCACTTT
CASKRRGTGDSPLHF
>-|14|-|TRBJ1-5|TRBV4-1
TGCGCCAGCAGCCAAGGGGCAGTGGGTAGGCCCCAGCATTTT
CASSQGAVGRPQHF
>-|13|-|TRBJ2-7|TRBV6-1
TGTGCCAGCAGGCGAGGGAACTCCTACGAGCAGTACTTC
CASRRGNSYEQYF
>-|18|-|TRBJ2-7|TRBV21-1
TGTGCCAGCAGCCCTACCTTGCCCACTTGGGACAGGGGATACGAGCAGTACTTC
CASSPTLPTWDRGYEQYF
>TRBD1|14|-|TRBJ1-1|TRBV20-1
TGCAGTGCTAGAGATCGACAGGGTGACACTGAAGCTTTCTTT
CSARDRQGDTEAFF
>TRBD2|15|-|TRBJ2-5|TRBV28
TGTGCCAGCAGTTTGCCAGCGGGGATCCAAGAGACCCAGTACTTC
CASSLPAGIQETQYF
>-|12|-|TRBJ1-1|TRBV28
TGTGCCAGCAGGCCGTTCAGGGATGAAGCTTTCTTT
CASRPFRDEAFF
>-|14|few|TRBJ2-1|TRBV4-2
TGTGCCAGCAGAAGGACAACCTACAACAATGAGCAGTTCTTC
CASRRTTYNNEQFF
>-|14|many|TRBJ2-1|TRBV7-8
TGTGCCAGCAGCTTAGTTTACAGATGGAATGAGCAGTTCTTC
CASSLVYRWNEQFF
>-|13|-|TRBJ2-1|TRBV5-1
TGCGCCAGCAGCCGGGACGCTTACAATGAGCAGTTCTTC
CASSRDAYNEQFF
>-|14|many|TRBJ2-3|TRBV28
TGTGCCAGCAGTTTGGAGAGTAACACAGATACGCAGTATTTT
CASSLESNTDTQYF
>TRBD2|16|-|TRBJ2-1|TRBV5-1
TGCGCCAGCATCCAGGCCCCTAGCGGGAAAGGGAATGAGCAGTTCTTC
CASIQAPSGKGNEQFF